One T cell receptor (beta chain) is described in this entry. Its antigen is still unknown. Other DNA variants within this sample encode the same CDR3. CD45RO-negative cells were positively selected for CCR7, leaving out terminally differentiated effector memory CD45RA+ cells. This specimen comes from a study of shared clonotypes between healthy human individuals. Whole-study findings and limits: Around 5% of naive CD4 clonotypes were common to a handful of donors.

The repertoire was sequenced with immunoSEQ multiplex PCR; TCRdb's copy has only in-frame clones and lacks some. The profile covers around 1.9 million clones, with roughly 95% appearing a single time and 1.5% to 2% taken by the ten largest. The sample comprised naive CD8+ T cells from PBMCs. The TCR sequence derives from a man younger than 35 in good health. Some clones in this sample may be carry-over from other donors' samples.

The CDR3 DNA is TGTGCCAGCAGAGCCGGGACGGTTTCCTACGAGCAGTACTTC. This translates into CASRAGTVSYEQYF. The chain carries TRBV2 and TRBJ2-7; D tentatively fits TRBD1 or TRBD2 (5 bases each). In germline, CDR1 is SNHLY, CDR2 FYNNEI. Trimming took off 6 bases at V and 1 base at J, with 13 bases between the two ends. CDR3 length: 14 residues.